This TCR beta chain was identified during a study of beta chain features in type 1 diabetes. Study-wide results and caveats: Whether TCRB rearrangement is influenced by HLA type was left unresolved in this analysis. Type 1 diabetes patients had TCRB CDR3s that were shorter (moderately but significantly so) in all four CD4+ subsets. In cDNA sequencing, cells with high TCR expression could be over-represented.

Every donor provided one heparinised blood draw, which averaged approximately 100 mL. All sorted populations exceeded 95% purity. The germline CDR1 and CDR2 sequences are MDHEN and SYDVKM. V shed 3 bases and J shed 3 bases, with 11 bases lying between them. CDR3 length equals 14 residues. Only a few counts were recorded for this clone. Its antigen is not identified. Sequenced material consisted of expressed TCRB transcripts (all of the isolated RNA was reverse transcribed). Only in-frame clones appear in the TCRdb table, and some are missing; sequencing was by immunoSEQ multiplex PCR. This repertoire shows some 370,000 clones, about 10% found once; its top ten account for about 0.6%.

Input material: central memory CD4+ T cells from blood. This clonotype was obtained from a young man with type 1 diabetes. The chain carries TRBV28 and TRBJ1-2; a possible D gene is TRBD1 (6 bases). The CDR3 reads CASSFEGVHYGYTF. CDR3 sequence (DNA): TGTGCCAGCAGTTTCGAGGGGGTTCACTATGGCTACACCTTC.